This T cell receptor (beta chain) emerged from a study of T-cell reconstitution after alpha-beta-depleted transplantation in children. This clonotype came up many times. Its antigen is unknown. CDR3 length: 14 amino acids. The V gene lost 5 bases and the J gene lost 0 bases, with 11 bases spanning the gap. Study results and limitations: T-cell numbers and diversity, one year after transplant, stemmed largely from T cells that were newly produced.

Library preparation (for TCRbeta) was performed with unique molecular identifiers. Each CDR3 protein is one row after TCRdb ran MiXCR on the PCR reads. The sample consists of some 550,000 distinct CDR3 sequences, roughly 24% of them appearing once. V usage is TRBV12-3 or TRBV12-4 and J usage is TRBJ2-7, with no clear D. Sequences were derived from PBMCs, mostly from graft donor cells, sampled 360 days after TCRalphabeta/CD19-depleted stem cell transplant. The clonotype comes from a boy younger than two who had a stem cell transplant for acute myeloid leukemia, so the T cells may come from the graft donor. CDR3 sequence (DNA): TGTGCCAGCAGTAGAGTCGCATACTCCTACGAGCAGTACTTC. Its protein product is CASSRVAYSYEQYF.